This T cell receptor (beta chain) is drawn from a study of STAT3 mutations in large granular lymphocyte leukemia. Study-wide background: Immunosuppressive therapy was given to more than half of T-LGLL patients. The study, taken as a whole, reports: Every T-LGLL patient had at least one immunodominant TCRbeta clonotype. In about 30% of the 18 patients, new TCR clonotypes emerged after therapy.

The V gene lost 2 bases and the J gene lost 4 bases, with 18 bases spanning the gap. CDR3 length: 16 amino acids. Germline V gene lookup returns CDR1 MNHEY and CDR2 SVGAGI. Assay used: immunoSEQ multiplex PCR; TCRdb lists only in-frame clones, some missing. The data contain 35,000 or so clones, around nine tenths of them singletons. About this clone itself: Antigen: not known.

The clonotype was recovered from a human donor with T large granular lymphocyte leukemia. Some clones in this sample may be carry-over from other donors' samples. The chain joins TRBV6-5 to TRBJ2-7; maybe TRBD2 (5 bases). Specimen: PBMCs. CDR3: CASSYRPGVKPYEQYF. As DNA, the CDR3 is TGTGCCAGCAGTTACCGGCCCGGGGTGAAACCTTACGAGCAGTACTTC.